Shown below are 24 T cell receptor beta chains from a single sample sequenced in a study of T-cell reconstitution after alpha-beta-depleted transplantation in children. Preparation of the TCRbeta library used unique molecular identifiers. TCRdb called the PCR reads again in MiXCR, with one record for every CDR3 protein. In the table there are about half a million distinct CDR3 sequences, approximately 12% of which are singletons. The sample in question was PBMCs from the stem cell graft donor, obtained from the stem cell graft. Source of these receptors: a human donor who donated a stem cell graft to a child with combined immunodeficiency.

This clonotype appeared many times. The chain recombines TRBV24-1 with TRBJ2-1; 13 nucleotides line up with TRBD2. Trimming removed 4 bases from V and 5 bases from J; junction bases left unmatched: 7. CDR1 KGHDR and CDR2 SFDVKD come from the germline V gene. There are 17 residues in the CDR3. For the CDR3, the DNA is TGTGCCACCAGTGACCGGACTAGCGGGAGAAGACACAATGAGCAGTTCTTC. This encodes CATSDRTSGRRHNEQFF.

The chain recombines TRBV7-8 with TRBJ2-2; 8 nucleotides agree with TRBD1. There are 16 residues in the CDR3. The J segment lost 5 bases and the V segment lost 5 bases, leaving 10 bases of the junction unmatched. CDR1 is SGHVS, CDR2 FQNEAQ, per germline. The CDR3 DNA follows: TGTGCCAGCAGCCCCTCGACAGGGGAGTGGACCGGGGAGCTGTTTTTT. This encodes CASSPSTGEWTGELFF.

In its sample, this clonotype was seen many times. The rearrangement links TRBV5-1 to TRBJ2-1, with unresolved D. From germline, CDR1 is SGHRS and CDR2 YFSETQ. The V and J ends lost 6 bases and 3 bases respectively, with 10 bases between them. This CDR3 is built from 13 residues. The CDR3 bases are TGCGCCAGCACGGTCAGCATCTACAATGAGCAGTTCTTC. Protein product: CASTVSIYNEQFF.

In this sample, this clonotype turned up many times. The gene calls are TRBV5-6 and TRBJ2-1; 10 bases are shared with TRBD2. The junction had 4 bases not matched to a gene; V was cut back by 5 bases and J by 2 bases. The CDR3 is 15 amino acids. The germline gives CDR1 SGHDT, CDR2 YYEEEE. CDR3 sequence: CASSTLAGPYNEQFF. The CDR3 region has the DNA TGTGCCAGCAGTACACTAGCGGGACCCTACAATGAGCAGTTCTTC.

V is TRBV24-1 and J is TRBJ2-2, with D possibly being TRBD2 (6 bases). The CDR3 extends over 15 amino acids. Trimming took off 4 bases at V and 7 bases at J, with 15 bases between the two ends. CDR1 and CDR2 (germline): KGHDR, SFDVKD. The CDR3 protein is CATSESGREIGELFF. CDR3 nucleotides: TGTGCCACCAGTGAATCCGGGAGAGAGATCGGGGAGCTGTTTTTT.

This clonotype was seen at least ten times. The chain combines TRBV20-1 with TRBJ2-1; weak D call: TRBD1 (6 bases). Germline V gene data show CDR1 as DFQATT and CDR2 as SNEGSKA (reference sequence). CDR3 length: 15 amino acids. V was trimmed by 0 bases and J by 5 bases, leaving 14 bases between them. The CDR3 loop reads CSARDMVGQHNEQFF. The CDR3 nucleotides read TGCAGTGCTAGAGATATGGTAGGACAGCACAATGAGCAGTTCTTC.

This clonotype was observed a handful of times. The chain joins TRBV12-3 or TRBV12-4 to TRBJ1-6; the match to TRBD1 covers 11 bases. The CDR3 extends over 16 amino acids. Trimming cost V 3 bases and J 10 bases; bases outside gene matches: 8. This CDR3 reads CASSFGQGASGSPLHF. Here the CDR3 DNA reads TGTGCCAGCAGTTTCGGACAGGGGGCAAGTGGGTCACCCCTCCACTTT.

This clonotype appeared a few times. The V gene is TRBV15, the J gene TRBJ2-1, with 8 nucleotides matching TRBD2. The CDR3 contains 13 residues. Germline CDR1 is LNHNV and CDR2 is YYDKDF (reference sequence). J lost 8 bases, V lost 6 bases, and 6 bases had no gene match. The CDR3 region has the DNA TGTGCCACCAGACGGGGGGGCCGGGATGAGCAGTTCTTC. The encoded protein is CATRRGGRDEQFF.

This clonotype was seen a handful of times. The chain uses TRBV6-5 and TRBJ1-3; D may be TRBD1 (6 bases). The CDR3 spans 16 residues. Germline assignment: CDR1 MNHEY and CDR2 SVGAGI. V was trimmed by 2 bases and J by 0 bases, leaving 11 bases between them. The CDR3 nucleotides are TGTGCCAGCAGTTACAGGGGGGACTCCTCTGGAAACACCATATATTTT. The encoded protein is CASSYRGDSSGNTIYF.

The chain combines TRBV4-3 with TRBJ2-3; 7 bases line up with TRBD2. The CDR3 contains 16 residues. The germline gives CDR1 LGHNA, CDR2 YSLEER. J was trimmed by 4 bases and V by 1 base; bases with no gene match: 8. CDR3 in amino acids: CASSQGGGLVPDTQYF. CDR3 sequence (DNA): TGCGCCAGCAGCCAAGGGGGGGGACTCGTCCCAGATACGCAGTATTTT.

In its sample, this clonotype was seen a few times. V is TRBV6-1 and J is TRBJ1-1; unclear D gene. V lost 4 bases and J 7 bases, leaving 7 bases between the germline ends. This CDR3 has 11 residues. Germline V CDR1 and CDR2: MNHNS, SASEGT. The CDR3 is CASSVKGEAFF. CDR3 sequence (DNA): TGTGCCAGCAGTGTGAAGGGTGAAGCTTTCTTT.

This clonotype was recorded a few times. The chain combines TRBV7-9 with TRBJ2-1; D not resolved. CDR3 size: 13 residues. Deletions cut 7 bases from V and 4 bases from J, with 11 bases between. The V gene's germline CDR1 is SEHNR and CDR2 FQNEAQ (reference sequence). The DNA for the CDR3 is TGTGCCAGCATCTCTCCCTTATACAATGAGCAGTTCTTC. It is translated as CASISPLYNEQFF.

This clonotype came up many times. This chain links TRBV5-1 with TRBJ2-5; D gene unclear. This CDR3 spans 12 amino acids. CDR1 and CDR2 from the germline V gene are SGHRS and YFSETQ. Trimming took 0 bases from V and 5 from J, leaving 5 bases between them. Written as DNA, the CDR3 is TGCGCCAGCAGCTTGGACGGGGAGACCCAGTACTTC. Its translation is CASSLDGETQYF.

Many counts were recorded for this clonotype. V is TRBV29-1 and J is TRBJ2-7; D possibly matches TRBD1 or TRBD2 (5 bases each). The germline CDR1 and CDR2 sequences are SQVTM and ANQGSEA. The germline V and J ends were trimmed by 6 bases and 6 bases, with 18 bases remaining between them. CDR3 length equals 13 residues. In DNA form, the CDR3 reads TGCAGCGTCTCCGGGACGGCCTCTGGCGAGCAGTACTTC. It yields the protein CSVSGTASGEQYF.

J is TRBJ2-5 and V is TRBV12-3 or TRBV12-4; 8 bases map to TRBD2. J was trimmed by 2 bases and V by 6 bases; bases with no gene match: 2. CDR3 length: 13 residues. CDR3 in DNA: TGTGCCAGCAGGATAGCGGGACAAGAGACCCAGTACTTC. Its protein product is CASRIAGQETQYF.

A remark on this clonotype: An end of the junction does not agree with germline; a read error may underlie this. This chain uses TRBV2 with TRBJ2-7, with D hard to call. CDR3 length equals 11 residues. Germline CDR1 is SNHLY and CDR2 is FYNNEI. The CDR3 coding sequence is TGTGCCAGCAGTGAGTGGCTAGACCCGACCTTC. This codes for CASSEWLDPTF. Drawing the rest from reference TRBV2 and TRBJ2-7, the complete variable domain is EPEVTQTPSHQVTQMGQEVILRCVPISNHLYFYWYRQILGQKVEFLVSFYNNEISEKSEIFDDQFSVERPDGSNFTLKIRSTKLEDSAMYFCASSEWLDPTFGPGTRLTVT.

The rearrangement joins TRBV9 to TRBJ2-2, with D tentatively TRBD1 or TRBD2 (6 bases each). Trimming took 0 bases from V and 3 from J, leaving 9 bases between them. The germline V gene has CDR1 SGDLS and CDR2 YYNGEE. The CDR3 extends over 15 amino acids. DNA of the CDR3: TGTGCCAGCAGCGTAGGGGGGGCGGACACCGGGGAGCTGTTTTTT. Its translation is CASSVGGADTGELFF.

A few counts support this clonotype. The chain uses TRBV7-8 and TRBJ2-2; D remains unclear. Germline values: CDR1 SGHVS, CDR2 FQNEAQ. V lost 1 base, J lost 7 bases, and 16 bases lay in between. The CDR3 runs 16 residues. The CDR3 sequence: CASSLVPGSLGGELFF. The DNA of the CDR3 is TGTGCCAGCAGCTTAGTCCCTGGCTCGTTAGGCGGGGAGCTGTTTTTT.

This clonotype has a handful of counts. The V gene is TRBV29-1, the J gene TRBJ1-2; a weak D match, TRBD1 (5 bases). CDR1 and CDR2 (germline): SQVTM, ANQGSEA. The CDR3 length is 14 residues. V lost 4 bases and J 1 base, leaving 13 bases between the germline ends. CDR3 amino acids: CSVGYGTVNYGYTF. The CDR3 nucleotides read TGCAGCGTTGGCTATGGGACGGTTAACTATGGCTACACCTTC.

This clonotype has at least ten counts. The chain links TRBV10-3 to TRBJ2-3; D call uncertain. The germline V gene has CDR1 ENHRY and CDR2 SYGVKD. The CDR3 runs to 14 residues. Trimming shortened V by 3 bases and J by 4 bases, and 11 bases separated the two germline ends. The CDR3 nucleotides read TGTGCCATCAGTGAAAAGGCCAGTCCAGATACGCAGTATTTT. Amino acid sequence: CAISEKASPDTQYF.

The chain carries TRBV28 and TRBJ2-5, with no clear D. The length of the CDR3 is 15 residues. Trimming pared 2 bases from V and 0 bases from J, leaving 10 bases between. Germline assignment: CDR1 MDHEN and CDR2 SYDVKM. The CDR3 is CASSLRWRYQETQYF. For the CDR3, the DNA is TGTGCCAGCAGTTTAAGGTGGCGGTACCAAGAGACCCAGTACTTC.

V usage is TRBV12-3 or TRBV12-4 and J usage is TRBJ2-1; 9 nucleotides agree with TRBD1. The J segment lost 0 bases and the V segment lost 6 bases, leaving 6 bases of the junction unmatched. The CDR3 consists of 16 residues. The CDR3 sequence: CASRIRQGVSYNEQFF. In DNA, the CDR3 is TGTGCCAGCAGGATAAGACAGGGGGTCTCCTACAATGAGCAGTTCTTC.

There are a few counts of this clonotype. The rearrangement uses TRBV30 and TRBJ2-7, with D possibly being TRBD1 (5 bases). Germline lookup yields CDR1 GTSNPN and CDR2 SVGIG (reference sequence). CDR3 length equals 13 residues. The V and J ends lost 0 bases and 4 bases respectively, with 10 bases between them. The CDR3 DNA reads as TGTGCCTGGAGTGTTGGACACGTATACGAGCAGTACTTC. This sequence encodes CAWSVGHVYEQYF.

J is TRBJ2-5 and V is TRBV2, with 7 bases matching TRBD2. This CDR3 comprises 15 residues. In germline, CDR1 is SNHLY, CDR2 FYNNEI. Losses at the gene ends were 8 bases for V and 1 base for J; bases not matched to a gene: 10. In nucleotides, the CDR3 is TGTGCCAGCCCCGGCGTGGGGGGGAGCCAAGAGACCCAGTACTTC. Residues: CASPGVGGSQETQYF.